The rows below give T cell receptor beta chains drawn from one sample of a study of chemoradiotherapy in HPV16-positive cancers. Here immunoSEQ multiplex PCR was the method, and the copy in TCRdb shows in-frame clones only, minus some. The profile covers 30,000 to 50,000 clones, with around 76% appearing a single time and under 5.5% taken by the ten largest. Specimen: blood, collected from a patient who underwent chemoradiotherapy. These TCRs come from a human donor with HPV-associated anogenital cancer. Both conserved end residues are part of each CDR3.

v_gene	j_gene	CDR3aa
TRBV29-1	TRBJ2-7	CSAAGTGRDEQYF
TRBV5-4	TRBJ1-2	CASSLLIRTKNGYTF
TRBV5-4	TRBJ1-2	CASSLPGDYGYTF
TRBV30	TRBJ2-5	CARTGTSETQYF
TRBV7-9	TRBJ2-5	CASSFQGAQETQYF
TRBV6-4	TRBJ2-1	CATAGTGNYNEQFF
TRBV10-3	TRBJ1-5	CASGTGGDQPQHF
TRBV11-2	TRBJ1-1	CASSLTRQGNTEAFF
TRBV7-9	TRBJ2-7	CASSFGTVSYEQYF
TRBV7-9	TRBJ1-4	CASSLDGEQEKLFF
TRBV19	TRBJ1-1	CASSRVAGLNTEAFF
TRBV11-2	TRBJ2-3	CASSLGPITDTQYF
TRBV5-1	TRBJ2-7	CASSLGGDTGEQYF
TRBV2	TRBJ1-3	CASSVLPPGRLGNTIYF
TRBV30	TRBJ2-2	CAWSVYRNTGELFF
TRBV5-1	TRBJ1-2	CASSLGSDSYGYTF
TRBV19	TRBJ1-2	CASTFQGESLYGYTF
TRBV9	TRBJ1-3	CASSVSGVGNTIYF
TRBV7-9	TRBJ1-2	CASSWESNYGYTF
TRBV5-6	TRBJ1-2	CASGVRTGGSGYTF
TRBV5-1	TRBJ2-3	CASSLRSTDTQYF
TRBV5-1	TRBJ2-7	CASSLRGPSYEQYF
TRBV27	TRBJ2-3	CASSFPRGQMSTDTQYF
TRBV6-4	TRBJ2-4	CARFGRQLAKNIQYF
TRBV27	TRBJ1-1	CASSMPGTGWRAFF
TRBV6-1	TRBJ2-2	CASSKGQANTGELFF
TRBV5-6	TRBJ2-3	CASSAGIDTQYF
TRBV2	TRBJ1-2	CASSAPQGSYGYTF
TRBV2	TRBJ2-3	CASSGQDLDTQYF
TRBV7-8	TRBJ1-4	CASSPSQVVEKLFF
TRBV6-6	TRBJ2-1	CASSLTGPRMDKQFF
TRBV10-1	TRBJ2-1	CASSESSFNEQFF
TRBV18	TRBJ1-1	CASSPFSTMNTEAFF
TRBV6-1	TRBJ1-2	CASSVGLNYGYTF
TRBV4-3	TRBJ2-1	CASSGLAGDYNEQFF
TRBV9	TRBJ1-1	CASSSTVNTEAFF
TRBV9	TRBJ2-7	CASSVDGEQYF
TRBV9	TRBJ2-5	CASSGGVGTETQYF
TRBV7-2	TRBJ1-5	CASSSDRGRWNQPQHF
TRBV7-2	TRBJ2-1	CASGGGRGEQFF
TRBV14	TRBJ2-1	CASSQDTSGGYNEQFF
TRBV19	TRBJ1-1	CASSIQAHTEAFF
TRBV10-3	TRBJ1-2	CAIRVGTDRGGYTF
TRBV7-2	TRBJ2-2	CASSLEPSGRNTGELFF
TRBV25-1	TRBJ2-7	CASRGDEAYEQYF
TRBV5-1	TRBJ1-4	CASSLGPFVNEKLFF
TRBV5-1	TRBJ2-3	CASSGPGGGADTQYF
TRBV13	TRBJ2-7	CASSHRDRVFSYEQYF